Presented here are 11 T cell receptor beta chains from one specimen sequenced in a study of Graves' ophthalmopathy and Graves' hyperthyroidism. RNA transcripts yielded amplified TCR beta CDR3 regions. Following a first-round RT-PCR that used HTBI primers, a second-round multiplex PCR was carried out. TCRdb re-called the multiplex PCR reads through MiXCR, storing one row per CDR3 protein. This table holds roughly 350,000 distinct CDR3 sequences, about a sixth found once. Sequencing was carried out using peripheral blood. The receptors here all came from an adult woman with stable Graves' hyperthyroidism.

Details on this clonotype: The junction departs from the called germline gene at one end, perhaps through a read error. CDR3 bases: TGCGCCAGCAGACCGGGACAGGGAGGCTATGTCTACACCTTC. It codes for CASRPGQGGYVYTF. This rearrangement joins TRBV4-3 to TRBJ1-2; 9 bases are a match to TRBD1. The germline gives CDR1 LGHNA, CDR2 YSLEER. CDR3 length: 14 amino acids.

The chain employs TRBV7-9 and TRBJ2-5; tentative D call: TRBD2 (6 bases). V lost 4 bases to trimming and J lost 4 bases, with 19 bases between them. Per the germline V gene, CDR1 is SEHNR and CDR2 is FQNEAQ (reference sequence). CDR3 length: 16 amino acids. The DNA of the CDR3 is TGTGCCAGCAGCTCACAAAGGGGCGGGAAGCCAGAGACCCAGTACTTC. This encodes CASSSQRGGKPETQYF.

This clonotype was counted ten times or more. The chain links TRBV7-2 to TRBJ2-5, with 7 bases that match TRBD1. Germline CDR1 reads SGHTA; CDR2 reads FQGNSA. The length of the CDR3 is 13 residues. V trimming: 6 bases; J trimming: 4 bases; junction bases outside the gene matches: 5. CDR3 sequence: CASSLTGLETQYF. Written as DNA, the CDR3 is TGTGCCAGCAGTTTGACAGGGTTAGAGACCCAGTACTTC.

Many counts were recorded for this clonotype. This chain connects TRBV28 to TRBJ2-5, with D perhaps matching TRBD2 (6 bases). The CDR3 length is 14 residues. The germline gives CDR1 MDHEN, CDR2 SYDVKM. V lost 2 bases, J lost 5 bases, and 12 bases lay in between. The CDR3, as DNA: TGTGCCAGCAGTTTAACGGGAGAGACGGAGACCCAGTACTTC. Residues: CASSLTGETETQYF.

V is TRBV3-1 and J is TRBJ2-3; no clear D. The V gene's germline CDR1 is LGHDT and CDR2 YNNKEL (reference sequence). The V end was cut by 0 bases, the J end by 6 bases, with 4 bases between. The CDR3 is made up of 12 amino acids. The CDR3 protein is CASSQEVDTQYF. The DNA of the CDR3 is TGTGCCAGCAGCCAAGAAGTGGATACGCAGTATTTT.

This clonotype was picked up many times. V gene TRBV12-3 or TRBV12-4 combines with J gene TRBJ1-1, with 9 bases that match TRBD1. The CDR3 extends over 14 amino acids. J was trimmed by 6 bases and V by 6 bases; bases with no gene match: 8. The DNA of the CDR3 is TGTGCCAGCAGCCAGCCCGACAGGGGGTCTGAAGCTTTCTTT. Encoded protein: CASSQPDRGSEAFF.

There are many counts of this clonotype. This chain uses TRBV19 with TRBJ2-7, with TRBD2 as a possible D gene (5 bases). The CDR3 covers 14 residues. Trimming cost V 3 bases and J 4 bases, with 13 bases left between them. Germline assignment: CDR1 LNHDA and CDR2 SQIVND (reference sequence). In DNA form, the CDR3 reads TGTGCCAGTAGTATGGGCCGAGGGAGTTACGAGCAGTACTTC. Protein: CASSMGRGSYEQYF.

This clonotype has a count of ten or more. The V call is TRBV20-1, the J call TRBJ2-7, with a tentative D call TRBD2 (6 bases). Looked up from germline, CDR1 is DFQATT and CDR2 is SNEGSKA (reference sequence). The ends were cut back, 6 bases at V and 2 bases at J, with 11 bases in the middle. The CDR3 totals 12 residues. CDR3 protein: CSARDSAYEQYF. DNA for the CDR3: TGCAGTGCGCGGGACTCGGCCTACGAGCAGTACTTC.

This clonotype was recorded many times. The V call is TRBV7-3, the J call TRBJ1-1; D remains unclear. Germline CDR1 reads SGHTA; CDR2 reads FQGTGA. V lost 2 bases and J 4 bases, leaving 8 bases between the germline ends. The CDR3 is 13 amino acids. Here the CDR3 reads CASSLFGGTEAFF. CDR3 coding DNA: TGTGCCAGCAGCTTATTCGGCGGCACTGAAGCTTTCTTT.

This clonotype was seen ten or more times. The rearrangement joins TRBV27 to TRBJ1-6; no definite D call. From germline, CDR1 is MNHEY and CDR2 SMNVEV (reference sequence). V was pared by 3 bases and J by 7 bases, with 10 bases between. There are 14 residues in the CDR3. The CDR3 nucleotides are TGTGCCAGCAGTTTTGTCGGGAGGAATTCACCCCTCCACTTT. This sequence encodes CASSFVGRNSPLHF.

This clonotype appeared many times. In DNA, the CDR3 is TGCGCCAGCAGCCACCTCCTAGCGGTCAGCTCCTACGAGCAGTACTTC. This translates into CASSHLLAVSSYEQYF. The chain recombines TRBV4-1 with TRBJ2-7; 7 bases map to TRBD2. CDR1 and CDR2 (germline): MGHRA, YSYEKL. This CDR3 contains 16 residues. V lost 3 bases, J lost 0 bases, and 8 bases stayed unmatched.